Listed here is a single TCR beta chain. Its antigen is not identified. From germline, CDR1 is SGHKS and CDR2 YYEKEE (reference sequence). The CDR3 contains 12 residues. V shed 2 bases and J shed 7 bases, with 6 bases lying between them. This sample is drawn from a study of T cell repertoires and HLA-DP antigens. Study in general: One stimulator alloantigen differed from self by one groove amino acid; the other by ten. Donors were two male and one female, aged 18-to-29 to 60-to-69. Study-wide results and caveats: Naive and memory CD4+ cells were analysed together, not apart.

The repertoire was sequenced with immunoSEQ multiplex PCR; TCRdb's copy has only in-frame clones and lacks some. The table lists some 110,000 clones, about 92% of them singletons. This clonotype was sampled from a woman aged 18-29 years in good health and CMV-seronegative. The chain links TRBV5-5 to TRBJ1-4; D unclear. Sequenced input: CD4+ T cells from PBMCs. The CDR3 bases are TGTGCCAGCAGCTTTGATGCTGAAAAACTGTTTTTT. It yields the protein CASSFDAEKLFF.